The T cell receptor beta chain under discussion was sequenced for a study of T cell responses to AZD1222 COVID-19 vaccine (dated by TCRdb to the early 2020s). In terms of the full investigation: A total of about 240 trial participants underwent TCR sequencing, of whom about 200 received two doses of AZD1222 and roughly 25 received two doses of the MenACWY control vaccine. Trial participants were enrolled into age subgroups of 18-55, 56-69 and 70-plus years, which contained around 140, 26 and 57 TCR-sequenced participants, respectively. Study-wide findings and limitations: After two AZD1222 doses, both the breadth and the depth of spike-specific TCRs were significantly higher than at day 0 and than in MenACWY recipients. Participants were mostly white British and included more females than males, and it was suggested by the authors that clonal diversity may have been underestimated. The whole spike protein was spanned by vaccine-associated CD4 TCRs, and dominant responses were seen in regions 160-218 and 743-854. In the small 56-69-year group, the increase in depth fell short of significance, most likely because of low power. Conclusions about previously exposed vaccinees were limited because only 5 or 6 AZD1222 recipients were SARS-CoV-2 seropositive at baseline. Reportedly, almost half of the unique spike-specific TCRs recognized epitopes lying outside the regions that are mutated in the B.1.351 and B.1.1.7 variants. Because no samples from the day 14 peak response were available, repertoires could be characterized only after the peak T cell response.

The time point tag for this specimen amounts to: baseline before first vaccination. Vaccinee samples came from UK trials COV001 and COV002, including a single-blind randomized controlled phase 2/3 trial of AZD1222 (ChAdOx1 nCoV-19) in healthy adults. For TCRbeta chain sequencing, PBMC samples from trial participants were taken at day 0 and at day 28 after the second dose. The CDR3 regions of human TCRbeta chains were analyzed by immunosequencing. The authors processed their data as follows. Repertoire TCRs were checked for matches against a reference library of SARS-CoV-2-specific TCRs that had been generated using the MIRA antigen-specificity platform. Breadth was defined as the fraction of unique TCRs that were SARS-CoV-2-associated, and depth was defined as the fraction of total T cells that were SARS-CoV-2-associated. Using the MIRA data, every spike-specific TCR was mapped to the spike region that the TCR reacted to and assigned to either a CD4 or a CD8 class. Log10-transformed breadth and depth values were compared by one-way ANOVA with Sidak's multiple comparisons tests. The source is immuneACCESS, and TCRdb retained only in-frame sequences with V and J called. Part of the clones is not carried over; for the studies checked, unresolved V genes explain less than half of this, and the remainder is unexplained. Clonal size and the V and J genes are those of that table, whereas D and trimming came from the DNA. This sample's table lists about 140,000 clones. Over 2% of the sample comes from the top ten.

From the cysteine up to the phenylalanine, the CDR3 has a length of 14 residues. The kept DNA is CDR3 alone, 42 bases in frame from the first base. V lost 6 bases and J lost 2 bases, and the count of bases not matched to a germline gene is 2. The germline V gene provides CDR1 MDHEN and CDR2 SYDVKM. As for this clone: The clone's antigen remains unknown.

The V and J segments used are TRBV28 and TRBJ1-4, with 8 bases aligning to TRBD1. The sequenced sample was peripheral blood. This TCR was recovered from an adult in good health. Read as DNA, the sequence is TGTGCCAGCAGGGGGGACAGGACTAATGAAAAACTGTTTTTT. This yields the protein CASRGDRTNEKLFF.